The rows below give T cell receptor beta chains drawn from one sample of a study of somatic mutations in cytotoxic T cells in rheumatoid arthritis. Sequenced by immunoSEQ multiplex PCR; TCRdb stores in-frame clones only, minus some. The sample has about 9,000 clones, roughly 73% seen once; the top ten hold more than 4.5%. The sample taken for sequencing was CD8+ T cells sorted from blood. The receptors were gathered from an adult with rheumatoid arthritis. CDR3s include the opening cysteine and the closing phenylalanine or tryptophan. D genes are given only for firm matches. Rows may omit the clone size; those that give it use once, few, many or a size class.

V	D	J	size	DNA	CDR3
TRBV7-8	TRBD2	TRBJ2-1	NA	TGTGCCAGCGCCTACTTAGCGGGAGGGGATGAGCAGTTCTTC	CASAYLAGGDEQFF
TRBV7-8	NA	TRBJ2-2	NA	TGTGCCAGCAGCTCGGACACAACGAACACCGGGGAGCTGTTTTTT	CASSSDTTNTGELFF
TRBV9	TRBD2	TRBJ2-1	NA	TGTGCCAGCGCCCCGACTGGCGGGAGGATCAATGAGCAGTTCTTC	CASAPTGGRINEQFF
TRBV11-1	NA	TRBJ1-1	few	TGTGCCAGCAGGTCGACTTTAGGGACTGAAGCTTTCTTT	CASRSTLGTEAFF
TRBV7-9	TRBD2	TRBJ2-1	NA	TGTGCCAGCAGCGGTACTAGCGGGGGGGCCAATGAGCAGTTCTTC	CASSGTSGGANEQFF
TRBV29-1	NA	TRBJ2-3	NA	TGCAGCGTTGAAGAAAGAAACAGAGCCGGGCAGGTTACAGATACGCAGTATTTT	CSVEERNRAGQVTDTQYF
TRBV5-4	NA	TRBJ2-3	NA	TGTGCCAGCAGCTTGGAGGCGGACACAGATACGCAGTATTTT	CASSLEADTDTQYF
TRBV5-6	NA	TRBJ1-4	once	TGTGCCAGCAGCTTGGCAAGGGGCGCGGGTGAAAAACTGTTTTTT	CASSLARGAGEKLFF
TRBV18	TRBD1	TRBJ2-1	NA	TGTGCCAGCTCACAGCAGGGGGCCCTTTCGAATGAGCAGTTCTTC	CASSQQGALSNEQFF
TRBV7-3	NA	TRBJ2-1	NA	TGTGCCAGCAGCATAGGAGATGAGCAGTTCTTC	CASSIGDEQFF
TRBV30	NA	TRBJ1-3	NA	TGTGCCTGGAGTGTAAATAGCGGGAACACCATATATTTT	CAWSVNSGNTIYF
TRBV27	TRBD1	TRBJ1-2	few	TGTGCCAGCAGTAGGGGAGACAGGGTCGGTGGCTACACCTTC	CASSRGDRVGGYTF
TRBV13	TRBD1	TRBJ1-2	NA	TGTGCCAGCAGCGCCCACCGGGACAGGGGATTTTCCGTTAACTATGGCTACACCTTC	CASSAHRDRGFSVNYGYTF
TRBV7-3	NA	TRBJ2-5	NA	TGTGCCAGCAGCTTCGGGTGGGGAGAGACCCAGTACTTC	CASSFGWGETQYF
TRBV5-6	TRBD1	TRBJ1-2	NA	TGTGCCAGCAGCCCCCCGACAGGGACGCTTAGCTATGGCTACACCTTC	CASSPPTGTLSYGYTF
TRBV7-8	NA	TRBJ2-6	NA	TGTGCCAGCAGTATCACCTTCCGGGACGCCGCCTCTGGGGCCAACGTCCTGACTTTC	CASSITFRDAASGANVLTF
TRBV9	NA	TRBJ2-1	NA	TGTGCCAGCAGCGTTAATAGTTACAATGAGCAGTTCTTC	CASSVNSYNEQFF
TRBV7-9	NA	TRBJ2-3	few	TGTGCCAGCAGGCCAGGATTACGCGATACGCAGTATTTT	CASRPGLRDTQYF
TRBV5-1	NA	TRBJ2-2	NA	TGCGCCAGCAGCTTGACGGGAGCCGGGGAGCTGTTTTTT	CASSLTGAGELFF
TRBV7-9	TRBD2	TRBJ2-3	few	TGTGCCAGCAGCTTGTACGGGGGGTCCACAGATACGCAGTATTTT	CASSLYGGSTDTQYF
TRBV6-4	NA	TRBJ2-1	NA	TGTGCCAGCAGTGAGGGGCATGGGTACAATGAGCAGTTCTTC	CASSEGHGYNEQFF
TRBV15	NA	TRBJ2-2	NA	TGTGCCACCAGCACTCCAGGGGGGGCCGGGGAGCTGTTTTTT	CATSTPGGAGELFF
TRBV9	NA	TRBJ2-5	NA	TGTGCCAGCAGTGCCGGGACTTTGCAAGAGACCCAGTACTTC	CASSAGTLQETQYF
TRBV19	NA	TRBJ2-3	once	TGTGCCAGTAGCACCGGGACTCTCGTGAATTTT	CASSTGTLVNF
TRBV15	NA	TRBJ2-3	NA	TGTGCCACCAGCAGAGTGGGACTCAGCACAGATACGCAGTATTTT	CATSRVGLSTDTQYF
TRBV29-1	TRBD2	TRBJ2-7	NA	TGCAGCGGCGCGGGGGACTCATCCTACGAGCAGTACTTC	CSGAGDSSYEQYF
TRBV11-2	TRBD2	TRBJ2-1	NA	TGTGCCAGCAGGATAGCGGGAGACCACTTCTACAATGAGCAGTTCTTC	CASRIAGDHFYNEQFF
TRBV5-4	TRBD2	TRBJ2-3	NA	TGTGCCAGCAGCTTGGGGCTAGCGGGAATAGATACGCAGTATTTT	CASSLGLAGIDTQYF
TRBV5-4	NA	TRBJ1-1	NA	TGTGCCAGCAGCTTGGCCTTGAACACTGAAGCTTTCTTT	CASSLALNTEAFF
TRBV6-1	NA	TRBJ1-1	few	TGTGCCAGCAGTGAAGCAGATTACACTGAAGCTTTCTTT	CASSEADYTEAFF
TRBV21-1	NA	TRBJ2-7	NA	TGTGCCAGCAAGGTTGAGAGAGCGGGAGGGCTAGGCTACGAGCAGTACTTC	CASKVERAGGLGYEQYF
TRBV21-1	NA	TRBJ1-6	NA	TGTGCCAGCAGCACCGGCCGGGCCACACCGGGGTCACCCCTCCACTTT	CASSTGRATPGSPLHF
TRBV11-2	NA	TRBJ2-7	NA	TGTGCCAGCAGCCTTGGACAGGGAGGGGAGCAGTACTTC	CASSLGQGGEQYF
TRBV7-2	TRBD2	TRBJ2-7	NA	TGTGCCAGCAGCTTAGGTCCTCAGGCGGGAGTTGACGAGCAGTACTTC	CASSLGPQAGVDEQYF
TRBV28	TRBD2	TRBJ2-2	NA	TGTGCCAGCGGCGGGGGAATCGCCGGGGAGCTGTTTTTT	CASGGGIAGELFF
TRBV2	NA	TRBJ2-7	NA	TGTGCCAGCATGGGCAGGAACTCCTACGAGCAGTACTTC	CASMGRNSYEQYF
TRBV5-1	NA	TRBJ2-1	NA	TGCGCCAGCAGTTCTGTACCCGGGAGACGAGGTGAGCAGTTCTTC	CASSSVPGRRGEQFF
TRBV28	NA	TRBJ1-1	few	TGTGCCAGCAGTTTACCCGATCTAACTGAAGCTTTCTTT	CASSLPDLTEAFF
TRBV30	NA	TRBJ2-1	NA	TGTGCCTGGAGCGGGGGGCCCTGGTTGGAGCAGTTCTTC	CAWSGGPWLEQFF
TRBV6-1	NA	TRBJ2-7	few	TGTGCCAGCAGGTTGGGAAACGAGCAGTACTTC	CASRLGNEQYF
TRBV28	TRBD1	TRBJ1-1	NA	TGTGCCAGCAGTTGGCGGGGACAGAGAAACACTGAAGCTTTCTTT	CASSWRGQRNTEAFF
TRBV28	NA	TRBJ2-7	NA	TGTGCCAGCAGCGACCAGGGTCTGGAGTACTTC	CASSDQGLEYF
TRBV7-3	TRBD2	TRBJ2-2	NA	TGTGCCAGCAGCTTGTCGCCTAGCGGCACCGGGGAGCTGTTTTTT	CASSLSPSGTGELFF
TRBV27	NA	TRBJ2-7	NA	TGTGCCAGCAGTTTAGTGACGAGGGAGCAGTACTTC	CASSLVTREQYF
TRBV9	NA	TRBJ2-1	NA	TGTGCCAGCAGCCAAACCGACAATGAGCAGTTCTTC	CASSQTDNEQFF
TRBV9	NA	TRBJ2-3	NA	TGTGCCAGCAGCGTATTTGGTGGCTACTCCAGCACAGATACGCAGTATTTT	CASSVFGGYSSTDTQYF
TRBV6-1	NA	TRBJ1-2	NA	TGTGCCAGCAGTGTCCAGGCGTATGGCTACACCTTC	CASSVQAYGYTF
TRBV27	TRBD1	TRBJ2-1	NA	TGTGCCAGCAGTTGGGCAGGGGGCAATGAGCAGTTCTTC	CASSWAGGNEQFF
TRBV7-9	NA	TRBJ2-1	NA	TGTGCCAGCAGCCAGCAGGGCTACAATGAGCAGTTCTTC	CASSQQGYNEQFF
TRBV28	NA	TRBJ1-2	NA	TGTGCCAGCAGGGTGCGGGGGAGTGGTGGCTACACCTTC	CASRVRGSGGYTF
TRBV2	TRBD2	TRBJ2-3	NA	TGTGCCAGCAGTGTCGGCGGACTAGCGCGCACAGATACGCAGTATTTT	CASSVGGLARTDTQYF
TRBV5-5	NA	TRBJ2-1	NA	TGTGCCAGCAGCACCCAGAGGGACTCCTACAATGAGCAGTTCTTC	CASSTQRDSYNEQFF
TRBV7-9	TRBD1	TRBJ2-1	NA	TGTGCCAGCAGCCGACAGGGGAAGGACACCAATGAGCAGTTCTTC	CASSRQGKDTNEQFF
TRBV11-3	NA	TRBJ2-1	NA	TGTGCCAGCAGCCCCCGAGGACAGAACAATGAGCAGTTCTTC	CASSPRGQNNEQFF
TRBV15	TRBD1	TRBJ2-3	once	TGTGCCACCAGCAGAGCCGGGACAGGGGAGTGGAGTAGAGGCACAGATACGCAGTATTTT	CATSRAGTGEWSRGTDTQYF
TRBV13	NA	TRBJ1-2	NA	TGTGCCAGCAGCTTAGGTCAGGCTAACTATGGCTACACCTTC	CASSLGQANYGYTF
TRBV5-1	TRBD1	TRBJ2-7	NA	TGCGCCAGCAGCTTGGGCTGGACAGGGCCGCCCTACGAGCAGTACTTC	CASSLGWTGPPYEQYF
TRBV6-4	NA	TRBJ1-2	NA	TGTGCCAGCAGTGACGGCAGGTCGGTCGGCTACACCTTC	CASSDGRSVGYTF
TRBV6-5	NA	TRBJ1-1	NA	TGTGCCAGCCAGGAAGCTCAGTGGAACACTGAAGCTTTCTTT	CASQEAQWNTEAFF